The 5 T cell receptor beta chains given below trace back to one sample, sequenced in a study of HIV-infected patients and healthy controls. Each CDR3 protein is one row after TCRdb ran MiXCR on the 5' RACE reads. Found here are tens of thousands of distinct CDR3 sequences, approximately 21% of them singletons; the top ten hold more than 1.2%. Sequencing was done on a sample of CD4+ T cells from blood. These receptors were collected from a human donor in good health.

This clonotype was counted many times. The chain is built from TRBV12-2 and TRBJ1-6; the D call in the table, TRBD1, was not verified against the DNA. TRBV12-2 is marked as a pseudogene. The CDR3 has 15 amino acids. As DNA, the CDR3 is TGTGCAAGTCGCTTAAGTGGACAGGTTAGGTCACCCCTCCACTTT. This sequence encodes CASRLSGQVRSPLHF.

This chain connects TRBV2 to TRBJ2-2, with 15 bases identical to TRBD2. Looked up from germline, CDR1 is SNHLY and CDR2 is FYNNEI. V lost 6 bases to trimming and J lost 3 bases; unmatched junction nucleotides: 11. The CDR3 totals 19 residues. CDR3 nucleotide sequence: TGTGCCAGCAGAGCCGGGACTAGCGGGAGGTCGTCTTACACCGGGGAGCTGTTTTTT. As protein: CASRAGTSGRSSYTGELFF. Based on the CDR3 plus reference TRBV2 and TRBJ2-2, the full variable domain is EPEVTQTPSHQVTQMGQEVILRCVPISNHLYFYWYRQILGQKVEFLVSFYNNEISEKSEIFDDQFSVERPDGSNFTLKIRSTKLEDSAMYFCASRAGTSGRSSYTGELFFGEGSRLTVL.

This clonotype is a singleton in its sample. CDR3 sequence (DNA): TGCAGCGTTCGGGTGATGGCCGGGATGAACACTGAAGCTTTCTTT. This translates into CSVRVMAGMNTEAFF. This rearrangement joins TRBV29-1 to TRBJ1-1; D not certain. Germline V gene lookup returns CDR1 SQVTM and CDR2 ANQGSEA. The CDR3 is 15 residues long. Trimming removed 5 bases at V and 0 bases at J, with 16 bases between.

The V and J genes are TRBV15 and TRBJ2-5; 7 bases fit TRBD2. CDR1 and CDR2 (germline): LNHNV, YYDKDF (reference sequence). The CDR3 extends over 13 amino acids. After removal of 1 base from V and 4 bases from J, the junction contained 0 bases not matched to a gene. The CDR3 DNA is TGTGCCACCAGCAGAGGGGGGGGAGAGACCCAGTACTTC. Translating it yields CATSRGGGETQYF. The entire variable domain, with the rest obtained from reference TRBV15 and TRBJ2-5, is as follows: DAMVIQNPRYQVTQFGKPVTLSCSQTLNHNVMYWYQQKSSQAPKLLFHYYDKDFNNEADTPDNFQSRRPNTSFCFLDIRSPGLGDTAMYLCATSRGGGETQYFGPGTRLLVL.

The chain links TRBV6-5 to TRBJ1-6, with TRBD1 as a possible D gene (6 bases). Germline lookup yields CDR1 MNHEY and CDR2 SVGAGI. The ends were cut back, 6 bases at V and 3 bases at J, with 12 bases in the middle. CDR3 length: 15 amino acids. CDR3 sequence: CASRLNRDYNSPLHF. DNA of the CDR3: TGTGCCAGCAGGCTCAACAGGGACTATAATTCACCCCTCCACTTT.